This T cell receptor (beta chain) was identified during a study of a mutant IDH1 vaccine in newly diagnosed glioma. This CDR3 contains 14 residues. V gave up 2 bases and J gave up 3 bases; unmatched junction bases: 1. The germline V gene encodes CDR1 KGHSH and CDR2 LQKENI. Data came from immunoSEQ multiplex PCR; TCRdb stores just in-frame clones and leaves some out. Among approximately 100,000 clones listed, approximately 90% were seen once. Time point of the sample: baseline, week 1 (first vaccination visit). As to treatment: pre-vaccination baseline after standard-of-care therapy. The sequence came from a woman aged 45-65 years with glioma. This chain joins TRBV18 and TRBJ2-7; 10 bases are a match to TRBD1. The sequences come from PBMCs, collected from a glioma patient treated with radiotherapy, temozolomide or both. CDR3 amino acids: CASSPGTGVYEQYF. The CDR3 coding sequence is TGTGCCAGCTCACCAGGGACAGGGGTCTACGAGCAGTACTTC.